The next 31 T cell receptor beta chains were all read from a single sample in a study of blood T cell repertoires in COVID-19. TCRdb keeps only in-frame clones here, not all; method: immunoSEQ multiplex PCR. The profile covers 40,000 to 65,000 clones, with approximately 80% appearing a single time and more than 13% taken by the ten largest. What was sequenced was peripheral blood. The receptors come from a human donor with active or convalescent COVID-19. The donor label of this sample is uncertain.

The gene calls are TRBV4-3 and TRBJ2-7, with TRBD1 matching 8 bases. The DNA end favors TRBJ2-5, so the J call may be wrong. The CDR3 is made up of 15 amino acids. Germline V gene lookup returns CDR1 LGHNA and CDR2 YSLEER. CDR3 DNA: TGCGCCAGCAGCCAAGACCAGGGGGCTAGGGAGACCCAGTACTTC. Amino acid sequence: CASSQDQGARETQYF.

The chain links TRBV5-1 to TRBJ2-1; D perhaps matches TRBD2 (6 bases). Germline V gene sequence: CDR1 SGHRS, CDR2 YFSETQ. This CDR3 has 14 residues. Trimming took 0 bases from V and 8 from J, leaving 12 bases between them. CDR3 coding DNA: TGCGCCAGCAGCTTGGCCGGGGGAATCGATGAGCAGTTCTTC. Amino acids: CASSLAGGIDEQFF.

This chain connects TRBV9 to TRBJ1-1; 7 bases fit TRBD1. The V gene's germline CDR1 is SGDLS and CDR2 YYNGEE. The V gene end was trimmed by 2 bases and the J gene end by 10 bases; junction bases not matched to a gene: 8. CDR3 length: 13 residues. This CDR3 is CASSVGTGVGAFF. CDR3 nucleotide sequence: TGTGCCAGCAGCGTGGGAACAGGGGTAGGAGCTTTCTTT.

The chain has TRBV5-5 and TRBJ2-2; 7 nucleotides agree with TRBD1. The CDR3 length is 16 residues. CDR1 is SGHKS, CDR2 YYEKEE, per germline (reference sequence). The V gene end was trimmed by 1 base and the J gene end by 7 bases; junction bases not matched to a gene: 10. DNA for the CDR3: TGTGCCAGCAGCTTGAGAAGGGGGCCAAGGTTCGGGGAGCTGTTTTTT. This gives the protein CASSLRRGPRFGELFF.

The chain has TRBV6-5 and TRBJ2-7, with TRBD2 as a possible D gene (5 bases). Germline CDR1 and CDR2: MNHEY and SVGAGI. The CDR3 contains 15 residues. With 4 bases removed from V and 3 bases from J, the gap between germline ends came to 16 bases. In DNA form, the CDR3 reads TGTGCCAGCAGTTCCCCTCGGAGGCGTGGCTACGAGCAGTACTTC. It yields the protein CASSSPRRRGYEQYF.

In this sample, this clone turned up a few times. The chain employs TRBV5-1 and TRBJ1-3; tentative D call: TRBD1 (6 bases). The CDR3 sequence is 18 residues long. The germline V and J ends were trimmed by 1 base and 0 bases, with 17 bases remaining between them. CDR1 is SGHRS, CDR2 YFSETQ, per germline. In DNA form, the CDR3 reads TGCGCCAGCAGCTTGAAGACAGGCGATCTGAGCTCTGGAAACACCATATATTTT. Protein sequence: CASSLKTGDLSSGNTIYF.

The chain is built from TRBV3-1 (or the pseudogene TRBV3-2) and TRBJ1-1; D is perhaps TRBD1 (6 bases). This CDR3 has 15 amino acids. Germline CDR1 and CDR2: LGHDT and YNNKEL (reference sequence). V gave up 1 base and J gave up 2 bases, with 11 bases separating them. In nucleotides, the CDR3 is TGTGCCAGCAGCCAAGGCGGGGGGCAAAACACTGAAGCTTTCTTT. Encoded protein: CASSQGGGQNTEAFF.

V is TRBV2 and J is TRBJ2-3; 7 positions match TRBD1. CDR1 and CDR2 from the germline V gene are SNHLY and FYNNEI. CDR3 length: 15 amino acids. Trimming at V came to 3 bases and at J to 3 bases, leaving 6 bases not matched to a gene. This chain's CDR3 is CASSELEGATDTQYF. The CDR3 DNA follows: TGTGCCAGCAGTGAGCTTGAGGGGGCGACAGATACGCAGTATTTT.

The chain is built from TRBV4-2 and TRBJ2-1; no clear D. Deletions cut 2 bases from V and 0 bases from J, with 8 bases between. Germline-derived CDR1 and CDR2 are LGHNA and YNFKEQ. This CDR3 is 15 amino acids long. CDR3 sequence: CASSQKLSSYNEQFF. The CDR3 DNA reads as TGTGCCAGCAGCCAAAAACTGAGCTCCTACAATGAGCAGTTCTTC.

In its sample, this clone was seen many times. DNA of the CDR3: TGTGCCAGCAGCCCCGGGACAGGGGAGATTCCGAACACTGAAGCTTTCTTT. Translation: CASSPGTGEIPNTEAFF. The chain joins TRBV21-1 to TRBJ1-1; the listed D gene, TRBD1, was not tested against the DNA. TRBV21-1 is assigned pseudogene status. The CDR3 loop spans 17 amino acids.

This clone showed up just a few times. The chain recombines TRBV29-1 with TRBJ2-1; the match to TRBD2 covers 8 bases. Germline V gene lookup returns CDR1 SQVTM and CDR2 ANQGSEA. V was pared by 3 bases and J by 3 bases, with 10 bases of the junction left unmatched. CDR3 length equals 16 residues. Here the CDR3 DNA reads TGCAGCGTTGAGAAATTGCGGGAGGCCAGCTACAATGAGCAGTTCTTC. Translating it yields CSVEKLREASYNEQFF.

Here the CDR3 DNA reads TGTGCCAGCAGTTCAGACCAGCGGGGAGACAATGAGCAGTTCTTC. Protein: CASSSDQRGDNEQFF. V is TRBV27 and J is TRBJ2-1, with 7 bases fitting TRBD2. Germline V gene lookup returns CDR1 MNHEY and CDR2 SMNVEV (reference sequence). The junction had 8 bases not matched to a gene; V was cut back by 4 bases and J by 5 bases. CDR3 length equals 15 residues.

The chain is built from TRBV28 and TRBJ2-5; TRBD2 matches 8 bases. This CDR3 is 15 amino acids long. J was trimmed by 4 bases and V by 3 bases; bases with no gene match: 7. CDR1 and CDR2 from the germline V gene are MDHEN and SYDVKM. CDR3 loop: CASSFQRERGETQYF. In DNA, the CDR3 is TGTGCCAGCAGTTTCCAGCGGGAGAGGGGAGAGACCCAGTACTTC.

The chain links TRBV11-3 to TRBJ2-1, with TRBD2 matching 13 bases. With 0 bases clipped from V and 10 bases from J, the junction kept 9 bases outside the gene matches. Germline V lookup: CDR1 SGHNT, CDR2 YENEEA. This CDR3 is built from 17 residues. This chain's CDR3 is CASSLDHRTSGRGEQFF. The CDR3 DNA follows: TGTGCCAGCAGCTTAGATCATCGGACTAGCGGGAGAGGGGAGCAGTTCTTC.

The genes are TRBV29-1 and TRBJ1-1; 8 bases align to TRBD1. Unmatched junction bases numbered 4, after V lost 4 bases and J lost 6 bases. The CDR3 totals 12 residues. Germline lookup yields CDR1 SQVTM and CDR2 ANQGSEA. The DNA of the CDR3 is TGCAGCGTTGCTTCGGACAGGGCTGAAGCTTTCTTT. Translation gives CSVASDRAEAFF.

This clone was seen only a few times. The rearrangement uses TRBV7-8 and TRBJ1-2; possibly TRBD1 for D (6 bases). V dropped 7 bases and J dropped 4 bases, with 13 bases sitting between them. Germline V lookup: CDR1 SGHVS, CDR2 FQNEAQ. The CDR3 is 13 residues long. This CDR3 is CASKSPDSYGYTF. The CDR3 DNA sequence: TGTGCCAGCAAGTCCCCGGACAGCTATGGCTACACCTTC.

This clone was found a few times. The V call is TRBV6-4, the J call TRBJ2-1, with TRBD2 matching over 11 bases. The length of the CDR3 is 15 residues. J lost 5 bases, V lost 5 bases, and 5 bases had no gene match. Germline CDR1 and CDR2: MRHNA and SNTAGT. The CDR3 sequence: CASSPTSGTHNEQFF. CDR3 bases: TGTGCCAGCAGTCCGACTAGCGGGACCCACAATGAGCAGTTCTTC.

The J gene is TRBJ2-7, the V gene TRBV6-4; D may be TRBD2 (7 bases). The length of the CDR3 is 16 residues. The V gene lost 0 bases and the J gene lost 3 bases, with 15 bases spanning the gap. Germline CDR1 reads MRHNA; CDR2 reads SNTAGT. CDR3 loop: CASSDSRGRRHYEQYF. DNA of the CDR3: TGTGCCAGCAGTGACTCGCGGGGGCGTCGTCACTACGAGCAGTACTTC.

This chain joins TRBV11-2 and TRBJ2-7; D ambiguous. There are 15 residues in the CDR3. V lost 2 bases and J 4 bases, leaving 15 bases between the germline ends. CDR1 is SGHAT and CDR2 is FQNNGV in the germline V gene. Written as DNA, the CDR3 is TGTGCCAGCAGCTTAAAACGACTGAACGGGTACGAGCAGTACTTC. This translates into CASSLKRLNGYEQYF.

This chain uses TRBV7-9 with TRBJ2-1; possible D gene TRBD1, 6 bases. This CDR3 region has 16 residues. Germline CDR1 and CDR2: SEHNR and FQNEAQ (reference sequence). V dropped 5 bases and J dropped 4 bases, with 18 bases sitting between them. In DNA, the CDR3 is TGTGCCAGCAGCCCCCCCGGCAGGGGTGGTTACAATGAGCAGTTCTTC. Translating gives CASSPPGRGGYNEQFF.

This sequence joins TRBV7-2 and TRBJ2-2; D may be TRBD1 (5 bases). Trimming removed 3 bases from V and 1 base from J, with 9 bases in between. Germline V gene lookup returns CDR1 SGHTA and CDR2 FQGNSA. The CDR3 loop spans 15 amino acids. The CDR3 sequence: CASSLRTRNTGELFF. As DNA, the CDR3 is TGTGCCAGCAGCTTGAGGACACGGAACACCGGGGAGCTGTTTTTT.

The V and J genes are TRBV7-9 and TRBJ1-2, with 10 bases lining up with TRBD1. The CDR3 has 15 residues. The germline gives CDR1 SEHNR, CDR2 FQNEAQ (reference sequence). Trimming removed 5 bases from V and 7 bases from J; junction bases left unmatched: 10. CDR3 loop: CASSQTGGALSGYTF. As DNA, the CDR3 is TGTGCCAGCAGCCAGACAGGGGGCGCTTTGTCTGGCTACACCTTC.

The CDR3 nucleotides read TGTGCCAGCAGCTTAGGGAACAGGGTAAGCAATCAGCCCCAGCATTTT. Translation gives CASSLGNRVSNQPQHF. This chain links TRBV11-2 with TRBJ1-5; D perhaps matches TRBD1 (6 bases). Germline CDR1 reads SGHAT; CDR2 reads FQNNGV. V shed 1 base and J shed 1 base, with 11 bases lying between them. This CDR3 is built from 16 residues.

The chain is built from TRBV5-6 and TRBJ1-2, with 7 positions matching TRBD1. The CDR3 sequence is 18 residues long. The V gene end was trimmed by 3 bases and the J gene end by 6 bases; junction bases not matched to a gene: 20. The V gene's germline CDR1 is SGHDT and CDR2 YYEEEE. CDR3 DNA: TGTGCCAGCAGCTCCATTTGGGGCGACAGGGCCCCGGGCGATGGCTACACCTTC. Protein: CASSSIWGDRAPGDGYTF.

CDR3 sequence: CASSSSGGEQFF. The CDR3 region has the DNA TGTGCCAGCAGTTCGTCCGGAGGGGAGCAGTTCTTC. The V gene is TRBV2, the J gene TRBJ2-1, with a possible D match to TRBD2 (6 bases). The CDR3 contains 12 residues. The ends were cut back, 5 bases at V and 10 bases at J, with 12 bases in the middle. The germline gives CDR1 SNHLY, CDR2 FYNNEI.

The chain carries TRBV28 and TRBJ2-1; 8 nucleotides line up with TRBD2. CDR3 length: 15 residues. In germline, CDR1 is MDHEN, CDR2 SYDVKM. The J segment lost 7 bases and the V segment lost 2 bases, leaving 7 bases of the junction unmatched. DNA for the CDR3: TGTGCCAGCAGTTTAATTGGGGCTAGCGGGAATGAGCAGTTCTTC. Translating gives CASSLIGASGNEQFF.

This clone was seen more than once but under ten times. V and J are TRBV29-1 and TRBJ1-2; 8 bases agree with TRBD1. J gave up 0 bases and V 6 bases, and 3 bases lay outside the gene matches. The CDR3 has 13 residues. Germline V CDR1 and CDR2: SQVTM, ANQGSEA. CDR3 amino acids: CSVNRGANYGYTF. CDR3 DNA: TGCAGCGTCAACAGGGGGGCTAACTATGGCTACACCTTC.

The chain is built from TRBV30 and TRBJ1-2, with D unclear. Germline loops: CDR1 GTSNPN, CDR2 SVGIG (reference sequence). The V gene lost 3 bases and the J gene lost 0 bases, with 14 bases spanning the gap. The CDR3 length is 15 residues. The CDR3 sequence is CAWSFEGFSNYGYTF. CDR3 DNA: TGTGCCTGGAGCTTTGAGGGCTTCTCTAACTATGGCTACACCTTC. The full variable domain, in which reference TRBV30 and TRBJ1-2 provide the parts outside the CDR3, is SQTIHQWPATLVQPVGSPLSLECTVEGTSNPNLYWYRQAAGRGLQLLFYSVGIGQISSEVPQNLSASRPQDRQFILSSKKLLLSDSGFYLCAWSFEGFSNYGYTFGSGTRLTVV.

The V and J genes are TRBV27 and TRBJ1-2; a possible D gene is TRBD1 (6 bases). This CDR3 comprises 15 residues. Between the trimmed V and J ends, which lost 4 bases and 4 bases, there was a span of 16 bases. CDR1 is MNHEY and CDR2 is SMNVEV in the germline V gene (reference sequence). CDR3 sequence reads: CASSSSGRGIYGYTF. The CDR3 DNA follows: TGTGCCAGCAGTTCCTCGGGCAGGGGAATCTATGGCTACACCTTC.

The chain carries TRBV10-2 and TRBJ1-6; 8 positions agree with TRBD1. Trimming cost V 2 bases and J 0 bases; bases outside gene matches: 3. CDR3 size: 17 residues. The germline CDR1 and CDR2 sequences are WSHSY and SAAADI. The CDR3 DNA reads as TGCGCCAGCAGTGAGGGGACAGGCAGCTCCTATAATTCACCCCTCCACTTT. Its translation: CASSEGTGSSYNSPLHF.

The chain carries TRBV27 and TRBJ2-2; the D gene is possibly TRBD1 (6 bases). V gave up 5 bases and J gave up 5 bases, with 15 bases separating them. Per the germline V gene, CDR1 is MNHEY and CDR2 is SMNVEV (reference sequence). The CDR3 spans 15 residues. The CDR3, as DNA: TGTGCCAGCAGTCCCCACAGGGATGCGACCGGGGAGCTGTTTTTT. As protein: CASSPHRDATGELFF.